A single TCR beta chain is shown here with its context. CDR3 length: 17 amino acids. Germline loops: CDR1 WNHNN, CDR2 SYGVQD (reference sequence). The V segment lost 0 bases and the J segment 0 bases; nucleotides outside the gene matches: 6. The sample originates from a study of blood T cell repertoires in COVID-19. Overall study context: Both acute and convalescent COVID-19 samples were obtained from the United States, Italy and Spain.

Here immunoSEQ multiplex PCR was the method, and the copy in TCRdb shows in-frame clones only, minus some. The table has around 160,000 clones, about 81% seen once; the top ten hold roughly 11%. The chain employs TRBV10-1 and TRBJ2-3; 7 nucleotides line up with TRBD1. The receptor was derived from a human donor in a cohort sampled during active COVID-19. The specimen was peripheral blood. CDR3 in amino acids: CASSESTGSFSTDTQYF. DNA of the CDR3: TGCGCCAGCAGTGAGTCGACAGGGTCATTTAGCACAGATACGCAGTATTTT.